This TCR beta chain derives from a study of early T cells in non-severe SARS-CoV-2 infection. Study details: Sequencing of bulk RNA from unsorted whole blood was done, without chain pairing. Study findings and constraints: There was a bias toward anti-spike CD8 responses in VDJdb matching, which missed private and CD4 specificities.

Individual cDNA molecules were tagged with unique molecular identifiers, the study reported. One entry per CDR3 protein results from TCRdb running MiXCR on the 5' RACE reads. The sample consists of 45,000 to 50,000 distinct CDR3 sequences, roughly 5.3% of them appearing once. This CDR3 spans 11 amino acids. Germline CDR1 SQVTM, CDR2 ANQGSEA. V lost 4 bases, J lost 9 bases, and 3 bases stayed unmatched. This clonotype was picked up a small number of times. Its antigen is not identified. Sample: whole blood. This chain uses TRBV29-1 with TRBJ2-7; 10 bases align to TRBD2. The sequence was obtained from an adult who was a healthcare worker with PCR-confirmed SARS-CoV-2 infection or an uninfected control (not recorded which). The CDR3 DNA follows: TGCAGCGTTGGACTAGCGGGTCGGCAGTACTTC. Amino acids: CSVGLAGRQYF.